Sequencing of this T cell receptor beta chain was carried out in a study of blood T cell repertoires in COVID-19. Method: immunoSEQ multiplex PCR; TCRdb's copy keeps in-frame clones and lacks some. The data show roughly 150,000 clones, approximately 86% seen once. Germline CDR1 is SGDLS and CDR2 is YYNGEE. The CDR3 covers 16 residues. After removal of 3 bases from V and 2 bases from J, the junction contained 6 bases not matched to a gene. The genes are TRBV9 and TRBJ2-3; 10 bases line up with TRBD2. The TCR comes from a woman in her 70s with acute or convalescent COVID-19. What was sequenced was peripheral blood. The chain's CDR3 is CASSASSGGYTDTQYF. In DNA form, the CDR3 reads TGTGCCAGCAGCGCATCTAGCGGGGGATACACAGATACGCAGTATTTT.